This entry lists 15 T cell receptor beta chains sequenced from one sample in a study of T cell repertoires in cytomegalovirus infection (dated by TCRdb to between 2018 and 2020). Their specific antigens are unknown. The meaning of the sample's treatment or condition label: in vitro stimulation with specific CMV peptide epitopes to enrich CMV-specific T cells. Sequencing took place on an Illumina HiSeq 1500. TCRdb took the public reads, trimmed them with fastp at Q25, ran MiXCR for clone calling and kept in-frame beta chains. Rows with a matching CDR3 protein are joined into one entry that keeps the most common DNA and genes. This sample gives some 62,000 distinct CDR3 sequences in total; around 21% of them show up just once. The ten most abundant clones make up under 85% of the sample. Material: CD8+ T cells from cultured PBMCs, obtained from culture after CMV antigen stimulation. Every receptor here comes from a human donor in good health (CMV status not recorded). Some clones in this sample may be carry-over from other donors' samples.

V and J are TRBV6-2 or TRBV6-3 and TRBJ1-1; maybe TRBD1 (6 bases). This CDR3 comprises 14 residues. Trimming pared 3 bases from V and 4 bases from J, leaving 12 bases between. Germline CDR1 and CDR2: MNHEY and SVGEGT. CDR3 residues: CASSYSGTITEAFF. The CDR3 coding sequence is TGTGCCAGCAGTTATTCAGGGACAATCACTGAAGCTTTCTTT.

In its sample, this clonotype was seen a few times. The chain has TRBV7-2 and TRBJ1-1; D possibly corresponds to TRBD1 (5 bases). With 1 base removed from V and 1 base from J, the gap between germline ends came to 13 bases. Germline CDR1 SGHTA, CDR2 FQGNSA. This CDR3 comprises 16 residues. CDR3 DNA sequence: TGTGCCAGCAGCTTAGTTGGAGGGGATACGAACACTGAAGCTTTCTTT. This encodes CASSLVGGDTNTEAFF. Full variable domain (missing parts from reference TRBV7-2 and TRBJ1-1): GAGVSQSPSNKVTEKGKDVELRCDPISGHTALYWYRQSLGQGLEFLIYFQGNSAPDKSGLPSDRFSAERTGGSVSTLTIQRTQQEDSAVYLCASSLVGGDTNTEAFFGQGTRLTVV.

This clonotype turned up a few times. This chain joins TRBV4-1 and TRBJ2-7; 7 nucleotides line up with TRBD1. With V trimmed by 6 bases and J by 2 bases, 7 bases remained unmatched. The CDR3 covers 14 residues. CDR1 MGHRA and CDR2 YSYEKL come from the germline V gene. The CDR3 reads CASRSGQGAYEQYF. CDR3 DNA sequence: TGCGCCAGCAGATCAGGGCAGGGGGCCTACGAGCAGTACTTC.

The CDR3: CASSPGWLGGTDTQYF. CDR3 DNA sequence: TGTGCCAGCAGCCCAGGGTGGCTAGGGGGCACAGATACGCAGTATTTT. This chain uses TRBV12-3 or TRBV12-4 with TRBJ2-3; the D gene is possibly TRBD1 (5 bases). The CDR3 length is 16 residues. Trimming took off 6 bases at V and 1 base at J, with 17 bases between the two ends.

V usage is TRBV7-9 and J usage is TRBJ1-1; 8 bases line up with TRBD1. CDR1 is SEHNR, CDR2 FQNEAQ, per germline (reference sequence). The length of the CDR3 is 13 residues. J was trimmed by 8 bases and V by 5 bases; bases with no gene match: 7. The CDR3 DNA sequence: TGTGCCAGCAGCGAGCAGGACAGGGCGGAAGCTTTCTTT. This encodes CASSEQDRAEAFF.

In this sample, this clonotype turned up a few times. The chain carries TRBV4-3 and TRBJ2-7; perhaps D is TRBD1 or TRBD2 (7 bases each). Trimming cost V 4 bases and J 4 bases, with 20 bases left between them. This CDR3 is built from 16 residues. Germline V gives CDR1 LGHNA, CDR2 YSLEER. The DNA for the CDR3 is TGCGCCAGCAGCCCCGGGGGGCAGGGGGACGGGTACGAGCAGTACTTC. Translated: CASSPGGQGDGYEQYF.

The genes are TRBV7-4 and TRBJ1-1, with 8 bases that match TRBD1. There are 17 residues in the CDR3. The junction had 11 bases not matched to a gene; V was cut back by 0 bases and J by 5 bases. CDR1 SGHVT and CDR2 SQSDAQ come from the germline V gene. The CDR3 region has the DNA TGTGCCAGCAGCTTAGCTGACCGGACAGGGAGGCATACTGAAGCTTTCTTT. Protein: CASSLADRTGRHTEAFF.

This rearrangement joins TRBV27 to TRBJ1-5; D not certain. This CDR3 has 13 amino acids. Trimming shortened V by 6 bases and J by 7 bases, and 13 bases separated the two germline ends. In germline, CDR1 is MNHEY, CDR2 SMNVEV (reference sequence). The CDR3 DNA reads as TGTGCCAGCAGAACTGGATTTCGGCAGCCCCAGCATTTT. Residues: CASRTGFRQPQHF.

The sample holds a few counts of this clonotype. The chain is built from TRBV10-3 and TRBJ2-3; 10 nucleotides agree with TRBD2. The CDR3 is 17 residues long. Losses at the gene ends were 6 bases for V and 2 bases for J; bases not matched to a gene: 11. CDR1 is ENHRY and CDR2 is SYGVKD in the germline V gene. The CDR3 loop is CAIRMPLAGEDTDTQYF. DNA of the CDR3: TGTGCCATCAGGATGCCTCTAGCGGGGGAGGACACAGATACGCAGTATTTT.

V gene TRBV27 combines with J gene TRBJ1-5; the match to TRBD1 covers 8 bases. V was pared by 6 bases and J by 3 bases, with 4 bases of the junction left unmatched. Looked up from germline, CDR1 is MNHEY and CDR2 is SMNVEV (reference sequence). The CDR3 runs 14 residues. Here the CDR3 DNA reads TGTGCCAGCAGAGAGACAGGGGCCAATCAGCCCCAGCATTTT. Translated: CASRETGANQPQHF.

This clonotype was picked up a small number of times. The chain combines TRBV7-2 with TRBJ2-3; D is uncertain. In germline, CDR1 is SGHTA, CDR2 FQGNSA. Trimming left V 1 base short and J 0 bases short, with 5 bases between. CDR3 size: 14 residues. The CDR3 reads CASSLGLSTDTQYF. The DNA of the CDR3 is TGTGCCAGCAGCTTAGGGCTGAGCACAGATACGCAGTATTTT.

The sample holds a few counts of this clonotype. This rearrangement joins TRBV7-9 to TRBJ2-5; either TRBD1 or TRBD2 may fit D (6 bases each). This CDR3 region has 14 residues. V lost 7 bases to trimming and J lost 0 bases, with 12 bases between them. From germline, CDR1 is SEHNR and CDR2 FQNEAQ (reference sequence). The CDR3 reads CASIRRDNQETQYF. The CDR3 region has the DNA TGTGCCAGCATCCGGCGGGACAACCAAGAGACCCAGTACTTC.

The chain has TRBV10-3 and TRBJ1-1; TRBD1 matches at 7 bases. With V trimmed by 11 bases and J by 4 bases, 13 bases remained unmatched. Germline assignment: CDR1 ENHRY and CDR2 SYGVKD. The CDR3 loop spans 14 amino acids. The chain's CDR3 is CASFDRVFGTEAFF. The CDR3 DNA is TGTGCCTCTTTTGACAGGGTTTTTGGCACTGAAGCTTTCTTT.

CDR3 protein: CASSFQRMNTEAFF. The DNA for the CDR3 is TGTGCCAGCAGCTTTCAAAGAATGAACACTGAAGCTTTCTTT. The chain uses TRBV7-8 and TRBJ1-1; the D is unclear. This CDR3 comprises 14 residues. V was cut by 3 bases and J by 0 bases, with 8 bases left in between. Germline CDR1 is SGHVS and CDR2 is FQNEAQ.

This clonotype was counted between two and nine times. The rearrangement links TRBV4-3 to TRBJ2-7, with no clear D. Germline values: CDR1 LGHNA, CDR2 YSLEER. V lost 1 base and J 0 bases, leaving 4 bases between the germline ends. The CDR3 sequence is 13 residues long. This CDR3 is CASSQGSSYEQYF. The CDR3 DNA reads TGCGCCAGCAGCCAAGGATCCTCCTACGAGCAGTACTTC.